This T cell receptor (beta chain) originates from a study of beta chain features in type 1 diabetes. Unmatched junction bases numbered 8, after V lost 8 bases and J lost 0 bases. Germline assignment: CDR1 MNHNS and CDR2 SASEGT. The CDR3 has 16 residues. Investigators reverse transcribed all isolated RNA, so they sequenced expressed TCRB transcripts. Repertoires were generated with immunoSEQ multiplex PCR, while TCRdb's copy carries only in-frame clones and drops some. Among 150,000 or so clones, about a tenth were seen once, and the ten largest hold approximately 0.69%. This clone came up many times. What it recognizes is unknown. Broader study findings: The study found that naive, central memory and Treg TCRB repertoires appeared more similar in patients than in healthy donors. All four CD4+ subsets from Type 1 diabetes patients carried moderately but significantly shorter TCRB CDR3s. Reads derived from cDNA could over-represent cells showing high TCR expression.

Donors underwent one heparinised blood draw, roughly 110 mL on average. The sample was central memory CD4+ T cells from blood. This clonotype was obtained from a woman between 40 and 50 years old in good health. The rearrangement uses TRBV6-1 and TRBJ2-4, with 9 bases identical to TRBD2. This CDR3 reads CASRGAGGTAKNIQYF. In DNA form, the CDR3 reads TGTGCCAGCCGTGGGGCGGGGGGGACAGCCAAAAACATTCAGTACTTC.